This T cell receptor beta chain was sequenced for a study of blood T cell repertoires in COVID-19. Study as a whole: COVID-19 samples from acute and convalescent phases originated in the United States, Italy and Spain. PBMCs, B-cell-depleted T cells, or T cells provided the cDNA or gDNA that made up the material.

V lost 5 bases to trimming and J lost 1 base; unmatched junction nucleotides: 4. The germline gives CDR1 MNHEY, CDR2 SVGAGI. This CDR3 spans 14 amino acids. Original methodology: Counts of nucleated cells, estimated from reference gene primer amplification, were obtained. Profiling relied on immunoSEQ multiplex PCR, and the TCRdb table lists in-frame clones only, not all of them. V and J calls and clone size follow that table, whereas D and trimming were derived from the DNA. This sample yields 300,000 to 400,000 clones, of which approximately 90% are seen a single time; about 0.89% belongs to the top ten. This clone was counted once. Each participant's cohort was designated according to participant-reported clinical history.

This TCR was sampled from a woman between 25 and 40 years old with acute COVID-19. The rearrangement links TRBV6-5 to TRBJ1-2, with TRBD1 matching over 7 bases. Sequencing was done on a sample of PBMCs or T cells enriched from blood (not recorded which). The CDR3 DNA is TGTGCCAGCAGTCGGGGACAGATTAACTATGGCTACACCTTC. This translates into CASSRGQINYGYTF.